This record covers a single T cell receptor beta chain. Data came from immunoSEQ multiplex PCR; TCRdb stores just in-frame clones and leaves some out. The data contain some 150,000 clones, roughly 80% of them singletons. These data originate in a study of blood T cell repertoires in COVID-19. A PCR-confirmed or clinician-diagnosed COVID-19 case had contacted exposed participants within 2 weeks of entry. CDR3 length: 15 amino acids. Input material: PBMCs or T cells enriched from blood (not recorded which). The source of this sequence is a woman aged 18-29 years who had been exposed to COVID-19. V gene TRBV21-1 combines with J gene TRBJ1-4; TRBD1, the table's D call, lacks a check against the DNA. TRBV21-1 is noted as a pseudogene. The CDR3: CASSNRTGLGEKLFF. Here the CDR3 DNA reads TGTGCCAGCAGCAACAGGACAGGGTTGGGGGAAAAACTGTTTTTT.